This TCR beta chain was identified during a study of shared clonotypes between healthy human individuals. V dropped 1 base and J dropped 2 bases, with 12 bases sitting between them. This CDR3 contains 15 residues. Looked up from germline, CDR1 is SGHNT and CDR2 is YENEEA. Clones were read by immunoSEQ multiplex PCR, and TCRdb kept only the in-frame ones, dropping some. The repertoire includes about 2.3 million clones, over 85% of them detected once, and 0.39% sits in the top ten. The rearrangement joins TRBV11-3 to TRBJ2-7; weak D call: TRBD1 (5 bases). The sequenced sample was naive CD4+ T cells from PBMCs. Indicated subset: CD45RA+ positively selected. This TCR was recovered from a man younger than 35 in good health. Some clones in this sample may be carry-over from other donors' samples. The CDR3, as DNA: TGTGCCAGCAGCTTAGGTCCAGGGCTGCCCTACGAGCAGTACTTC. Amino acid sequence: CASSLGPGLPYEQYF.